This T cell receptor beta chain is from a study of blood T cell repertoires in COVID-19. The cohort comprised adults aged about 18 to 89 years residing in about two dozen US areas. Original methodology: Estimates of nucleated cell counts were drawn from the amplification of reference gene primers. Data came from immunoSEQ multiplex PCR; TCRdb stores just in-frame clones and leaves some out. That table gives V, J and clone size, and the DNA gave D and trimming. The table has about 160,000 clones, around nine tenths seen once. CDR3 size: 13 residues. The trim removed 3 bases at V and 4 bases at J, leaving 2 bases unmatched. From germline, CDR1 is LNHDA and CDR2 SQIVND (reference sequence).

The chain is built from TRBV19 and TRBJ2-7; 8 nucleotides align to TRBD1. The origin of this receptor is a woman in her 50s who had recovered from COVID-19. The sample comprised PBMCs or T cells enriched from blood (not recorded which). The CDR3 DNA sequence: TGTGCCAGTAGTATCAGGGGGCGTTACGAGCAGTACTTC. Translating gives CASSIRGRYEQYF.